Each of the 19 T cell receptor beta chains below was sequenced from the same sample in a study of T cell repertoires in cytomegalovirus infection. TCRdb re-analysed the reads in MiXCR, keeping a single row per CDR3 protein. Among over 300,000 distinct CDR3 sequences, more than 8% were seen once, and the ten largest hold roughly 4%. The sample comprised PBMCs. The receptors come from a human donor in good health (CMV status not recorded). Some clones in this sample may be carry-over from other donors' samples.

This clonotype showed up many times. The V gene is TRBV6-2 or TRBV6-3, the J gene TRBJ2-3, with D perhaps TRBD1 or TRBD2 (6 bases each). This CDR3 has 15 residues. The V end was cut by 7 bases, the J end by 1 base, with 15 bases between. Germline assignment: CDR1 MNHEY and CDR2 SVGEGT. CDR3 protein: CASTSQGGGTDTQYF. CDR3 nucleotide sequence: TGTGCCAGCACGTCACAGGGAGGAGGCACAGATACGCAGTATTTT.

The genes are TRBV7-2 and TRBJ1-1, with D possibly being TRBD1 (5 bases). CDR1 is SGHTA and CDR2 is FQGNSA in the germline V gene. Trimming stripped 5 bases from V and 10 bases from J, with 20 bases between. CDR3 length equals 14 residues. In DNA form, the CDR3 reads TGTGCCAGCAGCATCAGGCAGGGCCTTTCGGGAGCTTTCTTT. It is translated as CASSIRQGLSGAFF.

J is TRBJ1-4 and V is TRBV5-6, with 9 bases that match TRBD1. Germline V gene lookup returns CDR1 SGHDT and CDR2 YYEEEE. The ends lost 3 bases at V and 8 bases at J; junction bases unmatched: 8. The CDR3 totals 15 residues. The CDR3 coding sequence is TGTGCCAGCAGCTCGAACAGGGGGCGGGCAGAAAAACTGTTTTTT. The encoded protein is CASSSNRGRAEKLFF.

This clonotype occurred a few times. The chain uses TRBV20-1 and TRBJ2-3; 8 bases line up with TRBD2. There are 14 residues in the CDR3. The V gene's germline CDR1 is DFQATT and CDR2 SNEGSKA (reference sequence). V was clipped by 1 base and J by 7 bases; unmatched bases: 7. In DNA, the CDR3 is TGCAGTGCTAGAGGCCGGGAGGGCGGTAATACGCAGTATTTT. It codes for CSARGREGGNTQYF.

This clonotype was detected only a few times. The genes are TRBV7-2 and TRBJ2-3, with 9 bases fitting TRBD2. This CDR3 has 14 amino acids. The V and J ends lost 5 bases and 8 bases, in that order; junction bases with no gene match: 8. CDR1 is SGHTA and CDR2 is FQGNSA in the germline V gene. DNA for the CDR3: TGTGCCAGCAGCCGGACTAGCGATTCAGTTACGCAGTATTTT. Its translation: CASSRTSDSVTQYF. The variable domain in full, with the rest retrieved from reference TRBV7-2 and TRBJ2-3, is GAGVSQSPSNKVTEKGKDVELRCDPISGHTALYWYRQSLGQGLEFLIYFQGNSAPDKSGLPSDRFSAERTGGSVSTLTIQRTQQEDSAVYLCASSRTSDSVTQYFGPGTRLTVL.

The rearrangement uses TRBV29-1 and TRBJ1-1; D remains ambiguous. The germline gives CDR1 SQVTM, CDR2 ANQGSEA. This CDR3 spans 12 amino acids. CDR3 bases: TGCGGTGGTGGGGATTTAGACACTGAAGCTTTCTTT. Its protein is CGGGDLDTEAFF.

The rearrangement links TRBV11-2 to TRBJ2-6; D unresolved. V was trimmed by 1 base and J by 6 bases, leaving 4 bases between them. The CDR3 has 13 amino acids. CDR1 and CDR2 from the germline V gene are SGHAT and FQNNGV. The CDR3 DNA follows: TGTGCCAGCAGCTTAGCTGAGGCCAACGTCCTGACTTTC. It encodes CASSLAEANVLTF.

This clonotype was seen at least ten times. The chain joins TRBV7-6 to TRBJ2-3; unclear D gene. The CDR3 covers 11 residues. The ends were cut back, 8 bases at V and 5 bases at J, with 8 bases in the middle. The germline gives CDR1 SGHVS, CDR2 FNYEAQ. CDR3 DNA: TGTGCCAGCGGAGAGTTAGATACGCAGTATTTT. This sequence encodes CASGELDTQYF. Full variable domain (rest looked up from reference TRBV7-6 and TRBJ2-3): GAGVSQSPRYKVTKRGQDVALRCDPISGHVSLYWYRQALGQGPEFLTYFNYEAQQDKSGLPNDRFSAERPEGSISTLTIQRTEQRDSAMYRCASGELDTQYFGPGTRLTVL.

The sample holds a few counts of this clonotype. V is TRBV27 and J is TRBJ2-5; D gene uncertain. The germline V gene has CDR1 MNHEY and CDR2 SMNVEV (reference sequence). V lost 4 bases, J lost 4 bases, and 16 bases lay in between. The CDR3 is 15 amino acids. Written as DNA, the CDR3 is TGTGCCAGCAGTTCATTCCGCACGGGTCGAGAGACCCAGTACTTC. It is translated as CASSSFRTGRETQYF.

This clonotype was counted ten times or more. The chain uses TRBV4-2 and TRBJ2-1; maybe TRBD2 (5 bases). The CDR3 sequence is 16 residues long. Trimming took off 0 bases at V and 6 bases at J, with 15 bases between the two ends. CDR1 and CDR2 (germline): LGHNA, YNFKEQ. CDR3 DNA sequence: TGTGCCAGCAGCCAAGACCCCTGGCGGGCCACCAATGAGCAGTTCTTC. This codes for CASSQDPWRATNEQFF.

In this sample, this clonotype turned up many times. The chain recombines TRBV18 with TRBJ1-5; D is ambiguous. The length of the CDR3 is 14 residues. Germline values: CDR1 KGHSH, CDR2 LQKENI. V lost 2 bases to trimming and J lost 3 bases, with 8 bases between them. The CDR3 DNA reads TGTGCCAGCTCACCAGACGGAATCAATCAGCCCCAGCATTTT. This encodes CASSPDGINQPQHF. The variable domain in full, completed from reference TRBV18 and TRBJ1-5, reads NAGVMQNPRHLVRRRGQEARLRCSPMKGHSHVYWYRQLPEEGLKFMVYLQKENIIDESGMPKERFSAEFPKEGPSILRIQQVVRGDSAAYFCASSPDGINQPQHFGDGTRLSIL.

The chain is built from TRBV10-2 and TRBJ2-7, with D possibly being TRBD1 (6 bases). Germline V CDR1 and CDR2: WSHSY, SAAADI. The CDR3 has 13 residues. The germline V and J ends were trimmed by 3 bases and 1 base, with 7 bases remaining between them. The CDR3 here is CASSEGQSYEQYF. The CDR3 region has the DNA TGCGCCAGCAGTGAAGGACAGTCCTACGAGCAGTACTTC.

The chain combines TRBV5-1 with TRBJ1-1; the D is unclear. V was clipped by 2 bases and J by 3 bases, with 17 bases between them. Germline assignment: CDR1 SGHRS and CDR2 YFSETQ. This CDR3 region has 16 residues. The DNA of the CDR3 is TGCGCCAGCAGCTTAACCCCCACATGGGTTGACACTGAAGCTTTCTTT. It yields the protein CASSLTPTWVDTEAFF.

This clonotype was seen repeatedly, ten times or more. V and J are TRBV11-2 and TRBJ2-3; D may be TRBD2 (6 bases). Trimming removed 6 bases from V and 1 base from J, with 20 bases in between. CDR1 is SGHAT, CDR2 FQNNGV, per germline. This CDR3 is 17 amino acids long. The CDR3 spells CASRIPGLHIGTDTQYF. Written as DNA, the CDR3 is TGTGCCAGCAGAATTCCGGGACTCCATATCGGCACAGATACGCAGTATTTT. The variable domain in full, completed from reference TRBV11-2 and TRBJ2-3, reads EAGVAQSPRYKIIEKRQSVAFWCNPISGHATLYWYQQILGQGPKLLIQFQNNGVVDDSQLPKDRFSAERLKGVDSTLKIQPAKLEDSAVYLCASRIPGLHIGTDTQYFGPGTRLTVL.

This clonotype has ten or more counts. The chain employs TRBV7-8 and TRBJ2-5; a possible D gene is TRBD2 (6 bases). CDR1 is SGHVS, CDR2 FQNEAQ, per germline. V was cut by 5 bases and J by 0 bases, with 19 bases left in between. The CDR3 contains 17 residues. In DNA form, the CDR3 reads TGTGCCAGCAGCCTACGGGTCTTAAGGGAGGACCAAGAGACCCAGTACTTC. Encoded protein: CASSLRVLREDQETQYF.

This clonotype occurred many times. The rearrangement joins TRBV6-1 to TRBJ2-7; 9 nucleotides agree with TRBD2. The CDR3 is 15 amino acids. J gave up 6 bases and V 7 bases, and 13 bases lay outside the gene matches. The germline V gene has CDR1 MNHNS and CDR2 SASEGT. The CDR3 nucleotides read TGTGCCAGCACCCCGGCGGGAGGGCCTCTTTTCGAGCAGTACTTC. Protein: CASTPAGGPLFEQYF.

There are many counts of this clonotype. V is TRBV2 and J is TRBJ2-7; D is ambiguous. CDR1 SNHLY and CDR2 FYNNEI come from the germline V gene. Between the trimmed V and J ends, which lost 8 bases and 4 bases, there was a span of 24 bases. The CDR3 sequence is 16 residues long. In DNA form, the CDR3 reads TGTGCCAGCTCAGAGATAGGCCTACCCCCGGGTTACGAGCAGTACTTC. This translates into CASSEIGLPPGYEQYF. Looking up the rest from reference TRBV2 and TRBJ2-7 gives the full variable domain: EPEVTQTPSHQVTQMGQEVILRCVPISNHLYFYWYRQILGQKVEFLVSFYNNEISEKSEIFDDQFSVERPDGSNFTLKIRSTKLEDSAMYFCASSEIGLPPGYEQYFGPGTRLTVT.

The chain is built from TRBV27 and TRBJ2-1, with 13 bases identical to TRBD2. This CDR3 is 15 amino acids long. Germline-derived CDR1 and CDR2 are MNHEY and SMNVEV (reference sequence). J gave up 9 bases and V 4 bases, and 6 bases lay outside the gene matches. The CDR3 DNA reads TGTGCCAGCAGTTCCGGGACTAGCGGGATGGGTGAGCAGTTCTTC. The encoded protein is CASSSGTSGMGEQFF.

In its sample, this clonotype was seen many times. The chain joins TRBV6-1 to TRBJ1-1, with a weak D call TRBD1 (5 bases). Per germline, CDR1 MNHNS and CDR2 SASEGT. The CDR3 extends over 14 amino acids. V dropped 8 bases and J dropped 4 bases, with 17 bases sitting between them. CDR3 amino acids: CASCAQGGSTEAFF. The CDR3 nucleotides read TGTGCCAGCTGTGCGCAGGGCGGGAGCACTGAAGCTTTCTTT.